This T cell receptor (beta chain) came from a study of T-cell reconstitution after alpha-beta-depleted transplantation in children. This clonotype was detected ten times or more. Antigen unknown. Findings and limits, study-wide: Several hundred expanded graft clones reportedly gave rise to the alpha-beta T cells present about two months after transplant. Newly produced T cells mostly provided counts and TCRbeta diversity after one year, as hyperexpanded clones declined. Surviving recipient T cells and thymic progenitors underlay high day-60 TCRbeta diversity in some patients.

Preparing the TCRbeta library involved the use of unique molecular identifiers. TCRdb processed the PCR reads anew with MiXCR; each CDR3 protein has one entry. The table has about 6,200 distinct CDR3 sequences, roughly 14% seen once; the top ten hold 5.5% to 7%. Trimming left V 6 bases short and J 3 bases short, with 17 bases between. The CDR3 is made up of 15 amino acids. Germline V gene sequence: CDR1 KGHSH, CDR2 LQKENI. This TCR was sampled from a boy aged 5-17 years with acute lymphoblastic leukemia, due to receive a stem cell transplant. The sample was PBMCs, taken before TCRalphabeta/CD19-depleted stem cell transplant. V usage is TRBV18 and J usage is TRBJ1-1, with D possibly matching TRBD1 (5 bases). CDR3 coding DNA: TGTGCCAGCTCGCGCGACCCGGGGGGGGACACTGAAGCTTTCTTT. This encodes CASSRDPGGDTEAFF.